The source of this TCR beta chain is a study of T cell responses to AZD1222 COVID-19 vaccine. Data came from immunoSEQ multiplex PCR; TCRdb stores just in-frame clones and leaves some out. The table lists about 210,000 clones, 85% to 95% of them singletons. V lost 5 bases to trimming and J lost 4 bases, with 17 bases between them. CDR1 SGHNT and CDR2 YENEEA come from the germline V gene. CDR3 length: 15 residues. The source was peripheral blood, collected on day 0 of AZD1222 vaccination. This rearrangement joins TRBV11-3 to TRBJ1-2; a possible D gene is TRBD1 (6 bases). The sequence was obtained from an adult in good health. The CDR3 sequence: CASSTGADIFYGYTF. CDR3 coding DNA: TGTGCCAGCAGCACGGGGGCGGATATATTCTATGGCTACACCTTC.